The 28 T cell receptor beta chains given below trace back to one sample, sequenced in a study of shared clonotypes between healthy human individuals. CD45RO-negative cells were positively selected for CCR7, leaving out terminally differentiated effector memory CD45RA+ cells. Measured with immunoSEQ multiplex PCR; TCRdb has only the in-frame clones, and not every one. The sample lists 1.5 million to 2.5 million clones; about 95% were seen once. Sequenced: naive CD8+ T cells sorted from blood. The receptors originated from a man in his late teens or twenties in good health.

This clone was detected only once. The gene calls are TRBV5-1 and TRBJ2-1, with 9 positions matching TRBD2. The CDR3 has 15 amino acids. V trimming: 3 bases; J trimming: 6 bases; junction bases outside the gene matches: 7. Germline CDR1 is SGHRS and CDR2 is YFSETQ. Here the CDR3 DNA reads TGCGCCAGCAGCTATATAGCGGGAGTAGGCAATGAGCAGTTCTTC. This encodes CASSYIAGVGNEQFF. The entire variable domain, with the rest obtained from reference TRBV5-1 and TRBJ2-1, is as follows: KAGVTQTPRYLIKTRGQQVTLSCSPISGHRSVSWYQQTPGQGLQFLFEYFSETQRNKGNFPGRFSGRQFSNSRSEMNVSTLELGDSALYLCASSYIAGVGNEQFFGPGTRLTVL.

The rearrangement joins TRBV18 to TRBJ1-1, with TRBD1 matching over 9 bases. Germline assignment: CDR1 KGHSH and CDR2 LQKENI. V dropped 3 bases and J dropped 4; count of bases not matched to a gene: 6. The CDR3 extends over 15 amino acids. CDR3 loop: CASSPNRGRGTEAFF. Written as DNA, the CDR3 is TGTGCCAGCTCACCGAACAGGGGGCGCGGCACTGAAGCTTTCTTT.

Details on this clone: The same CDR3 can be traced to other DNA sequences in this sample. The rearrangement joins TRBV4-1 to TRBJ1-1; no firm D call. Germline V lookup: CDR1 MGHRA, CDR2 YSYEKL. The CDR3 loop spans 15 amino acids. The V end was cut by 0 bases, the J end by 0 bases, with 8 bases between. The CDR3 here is CASSQDRGVNTEAFF. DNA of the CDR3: TGCGCCAGCAGCCAAGATCGGGGTGTGAACACTGAAGCTTTCTTT.

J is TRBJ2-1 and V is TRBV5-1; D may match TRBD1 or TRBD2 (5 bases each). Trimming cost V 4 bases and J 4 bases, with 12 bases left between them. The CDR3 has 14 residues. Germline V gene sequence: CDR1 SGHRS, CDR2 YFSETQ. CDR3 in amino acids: CASSGGVEYNEQFF. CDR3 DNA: TGCGCCAGCAGCGGGGGAGTGGAGTACAATGAGCAGTTCTTC.

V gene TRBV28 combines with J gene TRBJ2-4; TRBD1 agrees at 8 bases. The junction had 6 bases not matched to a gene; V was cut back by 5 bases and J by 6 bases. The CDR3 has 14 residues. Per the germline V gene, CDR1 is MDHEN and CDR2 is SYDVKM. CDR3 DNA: TGTGCCAGCAGTCCTACAGGGGGAGGAAACATTCAGTACTTC. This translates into CASSPTGGGNIQYF. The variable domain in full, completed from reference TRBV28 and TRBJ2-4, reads DVKVTQSSRYLVKRTGEKVFLECVQDMDHENMFWYRQDPGLGLRLIYFSYDVKMKEKGDIPEGYSVSREKKERFSLILESASTNQTSMYLCASSPTGGGNIQYFGAGTRLSVL.

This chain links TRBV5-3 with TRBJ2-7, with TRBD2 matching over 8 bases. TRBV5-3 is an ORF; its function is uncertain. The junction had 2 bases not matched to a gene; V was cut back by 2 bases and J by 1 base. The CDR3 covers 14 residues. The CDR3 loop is CARSLLAESYEQYF. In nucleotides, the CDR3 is TGTGCCAGAAGCTTACTAGCGGAATCCTACGAGCAGTACTTC.

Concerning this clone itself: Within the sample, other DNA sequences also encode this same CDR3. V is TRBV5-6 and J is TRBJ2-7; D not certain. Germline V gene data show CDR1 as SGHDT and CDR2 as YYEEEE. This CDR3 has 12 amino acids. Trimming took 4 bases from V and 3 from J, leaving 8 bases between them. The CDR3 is CASSQNSYEQYF. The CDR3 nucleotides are TGTGCCAGCAGCCAAAACAGCTACGAGCAGTACTTC.

The DNA of the CDR3 is TGTGCCAGCAGCTACCTTCCCGGGACAGACCAAGAGACCCAGTACTTC. Translating gives CASSYLPGTDQETQYF. The chain links TRBV5-6 to TRBJ2-5; 7 positions agree with TRBD1. The CDR3 covers 16 residues. The J segment lost 0 bases and the V segment lost 3 bases, leaving 8 bases of the junction unmatched. CDR1 and CDR2 from the germline V gene are SGHDT and YYEEEE.

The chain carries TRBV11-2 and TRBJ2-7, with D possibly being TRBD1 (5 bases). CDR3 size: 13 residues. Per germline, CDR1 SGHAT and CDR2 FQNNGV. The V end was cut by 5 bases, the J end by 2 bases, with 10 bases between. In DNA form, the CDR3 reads TGTGCCAGCAGCACCTCAGGGCCCTACGAGCAGTACTTC. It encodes CASSTSGPYEQYF.

As DNA, the CDR3 is TGTGCCAGCAAAAAGGGCATGAACACTGAAGCTTTCTTT. It codes for CASKKGMNTEAFF. The genes are TRBV9 and TRBJ1-1; D is undetermined. The V gene's germline CDR1 is SGDLS and CDR2 YYNGEE. V was shortened by 6 bases and J by 0 bases, with 9 bases between the two germline ends. CDR3 length equals 13 residues.

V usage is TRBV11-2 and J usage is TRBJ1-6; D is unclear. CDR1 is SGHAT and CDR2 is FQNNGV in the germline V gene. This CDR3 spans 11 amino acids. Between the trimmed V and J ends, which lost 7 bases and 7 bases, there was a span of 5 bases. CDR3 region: CASTPNSPLHF. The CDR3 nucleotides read TGTGCCAGCACCCCAAATTCACCCCTCCACTTT.

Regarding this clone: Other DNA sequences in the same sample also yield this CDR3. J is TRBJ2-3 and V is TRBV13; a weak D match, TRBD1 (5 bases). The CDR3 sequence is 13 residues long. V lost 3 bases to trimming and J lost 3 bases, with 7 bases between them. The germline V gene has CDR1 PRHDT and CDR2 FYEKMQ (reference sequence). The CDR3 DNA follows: TGTGCCAGCAGCTTGGGGCGGACAGATACGCAGTATTTT. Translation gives CASSLGRTDTQYF.

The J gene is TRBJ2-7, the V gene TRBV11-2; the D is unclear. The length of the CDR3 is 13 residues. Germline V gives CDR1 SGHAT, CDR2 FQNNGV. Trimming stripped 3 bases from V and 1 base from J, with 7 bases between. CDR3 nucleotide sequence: TGTGCCAGCAGCTTGAGGATATCCTACGAGCAGTACTTC. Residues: CASSLRISYEQYF.

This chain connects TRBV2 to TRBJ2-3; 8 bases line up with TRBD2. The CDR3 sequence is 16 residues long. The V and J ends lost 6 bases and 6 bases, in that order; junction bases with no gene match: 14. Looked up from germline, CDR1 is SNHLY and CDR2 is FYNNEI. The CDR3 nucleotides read TGTGCCAGCAGAGGAAAAGGGGGTAGCGGGGTTGATACGCAGTATTTT. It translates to CASRGKGGSGVDTQYF.

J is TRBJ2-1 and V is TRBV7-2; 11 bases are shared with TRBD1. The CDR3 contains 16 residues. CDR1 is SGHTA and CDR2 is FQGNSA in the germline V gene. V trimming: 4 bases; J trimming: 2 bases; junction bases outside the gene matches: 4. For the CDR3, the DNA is TGTGCCAGCAGCTCCGGGACAGGGGGAACCTACAATGAGCAGTTCTTC. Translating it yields CASSSGTGGTYNEQFF.

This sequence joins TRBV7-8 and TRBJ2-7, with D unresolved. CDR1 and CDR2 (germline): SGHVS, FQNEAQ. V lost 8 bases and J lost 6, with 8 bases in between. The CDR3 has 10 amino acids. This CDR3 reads CASGETEQYF. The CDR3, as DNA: TGTGCCAGCGGGGAAACCGAGCAGTACTTC.

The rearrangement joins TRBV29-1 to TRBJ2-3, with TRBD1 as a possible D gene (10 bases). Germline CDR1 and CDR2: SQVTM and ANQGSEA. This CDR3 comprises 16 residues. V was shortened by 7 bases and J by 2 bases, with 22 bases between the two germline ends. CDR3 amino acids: CSGTGGASGITDTQYF. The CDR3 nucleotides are TGCAGCGGGACAGGGGGGGCTAGCGGGATCACAGATACGCAGTATTTT.

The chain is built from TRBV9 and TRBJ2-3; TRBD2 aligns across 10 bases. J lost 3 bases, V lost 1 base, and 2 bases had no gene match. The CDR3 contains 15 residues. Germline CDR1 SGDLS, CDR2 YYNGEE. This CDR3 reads CASSVRGLATDTQYF. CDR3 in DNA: TGTGCCAGCAGCGTAAGGGGACTAGCGACAGATACGCAGTATTTT. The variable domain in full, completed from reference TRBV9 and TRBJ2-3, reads DSGVTQTPKHLITATGQRVTLRCSPRSGDLSVYWYQQSLDQGLQFLIQYYNGEERAKGNILERFSAQQFPDLHSELNLSSLELGDSALYFCASSVRGLATDTQYFGPGTRLTVL.

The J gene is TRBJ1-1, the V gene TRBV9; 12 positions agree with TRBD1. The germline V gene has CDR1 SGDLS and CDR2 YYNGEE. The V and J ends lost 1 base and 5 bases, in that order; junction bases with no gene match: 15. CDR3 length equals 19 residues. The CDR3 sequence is CASSVSTSTGTGGETEAFF. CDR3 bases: TGTGCCAGCAGCGTAAGTACCTCTACCGGGACAGGGGGCGAAACTGAAGCTTTCTTT.

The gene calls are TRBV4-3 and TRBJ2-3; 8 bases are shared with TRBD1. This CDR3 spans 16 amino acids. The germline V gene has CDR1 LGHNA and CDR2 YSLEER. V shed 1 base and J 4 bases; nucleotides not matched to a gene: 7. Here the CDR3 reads CASSQVYRGTADTQYF. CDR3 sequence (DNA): TGCGCCAGCAGCCAAGTATACAGGGGGACCGCAGATACGCAGTATTTT.

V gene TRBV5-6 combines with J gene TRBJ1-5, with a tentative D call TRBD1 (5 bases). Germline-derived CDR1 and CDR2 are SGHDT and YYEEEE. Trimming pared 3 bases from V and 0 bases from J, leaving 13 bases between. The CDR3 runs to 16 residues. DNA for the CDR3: TGTGCCAGCAGCTCGGGGAGGGGCGATAGCAATCAGCCCCAGCATTTT. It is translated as CASSSGRGDSNQPQHF.

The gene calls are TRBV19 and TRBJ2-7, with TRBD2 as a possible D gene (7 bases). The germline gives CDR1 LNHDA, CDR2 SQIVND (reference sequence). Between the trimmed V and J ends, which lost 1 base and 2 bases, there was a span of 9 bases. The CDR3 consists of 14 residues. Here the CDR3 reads CASSIGEGAYEQYF. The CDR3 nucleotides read TGTGCCAGTAGTATAGGGGAGGGGGCCTACGAGCAGTACTTC.

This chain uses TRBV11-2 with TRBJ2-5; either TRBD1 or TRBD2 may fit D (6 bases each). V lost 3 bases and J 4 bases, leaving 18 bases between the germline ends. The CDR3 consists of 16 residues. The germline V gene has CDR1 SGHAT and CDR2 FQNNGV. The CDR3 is CASSFLGGSEGETQYF. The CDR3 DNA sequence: TGTGCCAGCAGCTTCCTAGGGGGGTCGGAAGGAGAGACCCAGTACTTC.

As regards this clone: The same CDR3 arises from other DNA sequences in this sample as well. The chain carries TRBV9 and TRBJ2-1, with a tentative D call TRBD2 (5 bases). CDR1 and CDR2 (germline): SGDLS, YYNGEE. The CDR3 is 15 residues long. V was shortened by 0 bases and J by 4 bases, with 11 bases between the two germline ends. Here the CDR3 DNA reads TGTGCCAGCAGCGTAGAGGCTGGGGAGTACAATGAGCAGTTCTTC. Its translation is CASSVEAGEYNEQFF.

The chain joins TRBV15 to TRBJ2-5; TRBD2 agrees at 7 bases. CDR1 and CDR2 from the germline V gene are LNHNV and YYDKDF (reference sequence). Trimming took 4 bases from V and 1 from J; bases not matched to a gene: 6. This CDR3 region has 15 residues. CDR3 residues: CATSTNRLAQETQYF. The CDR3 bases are TGTGCCACCAGCACCAATAGACTAGCCCAAGAGACCCAGTACTTC.

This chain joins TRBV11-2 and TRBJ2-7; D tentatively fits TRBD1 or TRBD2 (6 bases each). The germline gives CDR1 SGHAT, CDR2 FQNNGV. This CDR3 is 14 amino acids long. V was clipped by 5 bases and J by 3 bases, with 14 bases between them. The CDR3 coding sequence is TGTGCCAGCAGCGCGGAGGGGGGACTCTACGAGCAGTACTTC. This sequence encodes CASSAEGGLYEQYF.

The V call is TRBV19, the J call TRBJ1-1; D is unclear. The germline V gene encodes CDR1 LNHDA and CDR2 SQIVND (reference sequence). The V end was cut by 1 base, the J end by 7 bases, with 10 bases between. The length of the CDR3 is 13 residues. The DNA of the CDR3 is TGTGCCAGTAGTATAGCAGAGGGCATTGAAGCTTTCTTT. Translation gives CASSIAEGIEAFF.

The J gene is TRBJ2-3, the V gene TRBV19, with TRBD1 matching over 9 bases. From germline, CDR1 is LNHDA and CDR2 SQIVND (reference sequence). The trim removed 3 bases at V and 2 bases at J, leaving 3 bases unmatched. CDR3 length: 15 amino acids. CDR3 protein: CASSIGQGHTDTQYF. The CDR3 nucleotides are TGTGCCAGTAGTATCGGACAGGGGCACACAGATACGCAGTATTTT.